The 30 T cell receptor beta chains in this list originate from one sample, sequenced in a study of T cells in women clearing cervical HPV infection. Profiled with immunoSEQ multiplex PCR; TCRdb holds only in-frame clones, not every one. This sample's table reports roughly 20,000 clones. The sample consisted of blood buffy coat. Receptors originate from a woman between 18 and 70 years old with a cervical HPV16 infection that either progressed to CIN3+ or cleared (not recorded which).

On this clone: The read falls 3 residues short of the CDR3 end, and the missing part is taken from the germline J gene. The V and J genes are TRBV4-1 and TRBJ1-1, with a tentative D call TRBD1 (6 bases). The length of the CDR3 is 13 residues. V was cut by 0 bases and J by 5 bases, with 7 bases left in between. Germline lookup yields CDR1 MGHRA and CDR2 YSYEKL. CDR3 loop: CASSQERGTEAFF. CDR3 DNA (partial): TGCGCCAGCAGCCAAGAAAGGGGGACTGAA.

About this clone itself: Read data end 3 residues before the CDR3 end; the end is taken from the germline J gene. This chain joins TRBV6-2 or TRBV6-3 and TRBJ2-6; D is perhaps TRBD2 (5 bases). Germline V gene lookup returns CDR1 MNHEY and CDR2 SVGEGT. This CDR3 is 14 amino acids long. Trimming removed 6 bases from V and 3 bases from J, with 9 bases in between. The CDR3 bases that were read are TGTGCCAGCAGGGGCGAGGGTGGGGCCAACGTC. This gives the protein CASRGEGGANV. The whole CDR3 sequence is CASRGEGGANVLTF.

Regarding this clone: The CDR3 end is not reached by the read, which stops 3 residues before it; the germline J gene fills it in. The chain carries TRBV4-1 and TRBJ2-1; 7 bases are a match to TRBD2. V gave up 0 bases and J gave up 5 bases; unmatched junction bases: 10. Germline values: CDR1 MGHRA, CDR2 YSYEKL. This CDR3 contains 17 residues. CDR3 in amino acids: CASSQDLNRGVHNEQFF. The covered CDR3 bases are TGCGCCAGCAGCCAAGATCTGAATCGGGGGGTCCACAATGAG.

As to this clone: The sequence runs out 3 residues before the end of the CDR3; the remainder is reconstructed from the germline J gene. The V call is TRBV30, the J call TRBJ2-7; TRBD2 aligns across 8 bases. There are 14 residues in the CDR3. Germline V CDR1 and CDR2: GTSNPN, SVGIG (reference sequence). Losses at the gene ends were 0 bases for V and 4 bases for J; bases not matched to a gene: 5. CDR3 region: CAWSVGSGEYEQYF. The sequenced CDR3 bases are TGTGCCTGGAGTGTCGGTAGCGGGGAATACGAG.

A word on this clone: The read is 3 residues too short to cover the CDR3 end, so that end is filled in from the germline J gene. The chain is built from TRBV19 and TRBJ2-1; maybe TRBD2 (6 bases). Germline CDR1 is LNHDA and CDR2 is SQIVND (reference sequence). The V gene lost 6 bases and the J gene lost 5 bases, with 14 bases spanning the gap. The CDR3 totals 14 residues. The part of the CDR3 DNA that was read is TGTGCCAGTAGATCGCGGGGCGCCCACAATGAG. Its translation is CASRSRGAHNE. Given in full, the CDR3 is CASRSRGAHNEQFF.

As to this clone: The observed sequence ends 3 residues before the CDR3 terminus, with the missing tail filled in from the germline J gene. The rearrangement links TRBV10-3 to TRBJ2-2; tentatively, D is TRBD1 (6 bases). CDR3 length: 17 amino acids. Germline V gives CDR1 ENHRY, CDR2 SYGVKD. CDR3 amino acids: CAISESPTGSGANVLFF. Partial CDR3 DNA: TGTGCCATCAGTGAGTCCCCGACAGGCTCTGGGGCCAACGTG.

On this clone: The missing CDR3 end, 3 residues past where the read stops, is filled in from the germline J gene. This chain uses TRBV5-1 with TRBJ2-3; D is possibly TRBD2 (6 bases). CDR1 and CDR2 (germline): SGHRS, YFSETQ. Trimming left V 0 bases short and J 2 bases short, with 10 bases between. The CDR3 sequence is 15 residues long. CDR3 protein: CASSLGDFFTDTQYF. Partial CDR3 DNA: TGCGCCAGCAGCTTGGGGGACTTTTTCACAGATACG.

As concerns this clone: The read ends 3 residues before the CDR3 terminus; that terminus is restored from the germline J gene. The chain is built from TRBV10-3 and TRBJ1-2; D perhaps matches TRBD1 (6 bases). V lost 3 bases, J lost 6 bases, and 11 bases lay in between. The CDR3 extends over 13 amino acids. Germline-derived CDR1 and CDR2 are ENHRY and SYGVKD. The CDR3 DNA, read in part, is TGTGCCATCAGTGAATCACAGGGTAATGGC. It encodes CAISESQGNG. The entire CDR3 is CAISESQGNGYTF.

This chain's CDR3 is CASSNPRRPLHF. CDR3 DNA, as far as it was read: TGTGCCAGCAGCAACCCCCGCAGACCC. The chain recombines TRBV14 with TRBJ1-6, with D hard to call. Read data end 3 residues before the CDR3 end; the end is taken from the germline J gene. The CDR3 sequence is 12 residues long. Germline V gene data show CDR1 as SGHDN and CDR2 as FVKESK. The V gene lost 5 bases and the J gene lost 12 bases, with 11 bases spanning the gap.

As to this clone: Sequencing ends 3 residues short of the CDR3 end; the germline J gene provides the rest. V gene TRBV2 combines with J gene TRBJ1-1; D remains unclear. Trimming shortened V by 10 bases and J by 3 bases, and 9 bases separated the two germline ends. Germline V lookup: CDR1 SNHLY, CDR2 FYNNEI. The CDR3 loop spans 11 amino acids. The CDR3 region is CATRLDTEAFF. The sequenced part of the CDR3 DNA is TGTGCCACCCGCCTAGACACTGAA.

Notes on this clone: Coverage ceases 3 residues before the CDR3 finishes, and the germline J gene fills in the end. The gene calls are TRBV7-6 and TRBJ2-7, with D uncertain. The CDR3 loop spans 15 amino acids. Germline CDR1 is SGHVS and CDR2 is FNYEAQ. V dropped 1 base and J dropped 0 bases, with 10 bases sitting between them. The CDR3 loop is CASSLGPMNSYEQYF. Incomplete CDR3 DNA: TGTGCCAGCAGCTTAGGGCCCATGAACTCCTACGAG.

The CDR3: CASSEQAATSADYTF. The part of the CDR3 DNA that was read is TGTGCCAGCAGTGAACAGGCTGCGACAAGCGCTGAC. V usage is TRBV6-4 and J usage is TRBJ1-2, with D possibly TRBD1 on 5 matching bases. Coverage ceases 3 residues before the CDR3 finishes, and the germline J gene fills in the end. The germline V gene encodes CDR1 MRHNA and CDR2 SNTAGT. CDR3 length: 15 amino acids.

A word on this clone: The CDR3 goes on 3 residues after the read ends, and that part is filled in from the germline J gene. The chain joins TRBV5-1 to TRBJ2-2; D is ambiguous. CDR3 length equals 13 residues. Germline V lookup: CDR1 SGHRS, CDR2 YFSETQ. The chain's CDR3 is CASRTYRDEKLFF. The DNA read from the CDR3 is TGCGCCAGCAGGACATACAGAGATGAAAAG.

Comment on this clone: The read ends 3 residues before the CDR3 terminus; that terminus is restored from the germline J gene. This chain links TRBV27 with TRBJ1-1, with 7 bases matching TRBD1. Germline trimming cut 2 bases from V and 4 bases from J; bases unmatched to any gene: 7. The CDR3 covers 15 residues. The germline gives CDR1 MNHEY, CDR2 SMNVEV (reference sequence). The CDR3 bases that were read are TGTGCCAGCAGTTTAACCCGGACAGGACTCACTGAA. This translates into CASSLTRTGLTE. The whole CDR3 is CASSLTRTGLTEAFF.

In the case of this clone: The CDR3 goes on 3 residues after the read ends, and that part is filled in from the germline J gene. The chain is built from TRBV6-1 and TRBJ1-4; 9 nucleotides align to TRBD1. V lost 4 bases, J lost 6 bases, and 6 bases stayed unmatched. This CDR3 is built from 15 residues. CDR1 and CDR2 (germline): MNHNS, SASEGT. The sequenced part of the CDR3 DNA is TGTGCCAGCAGTGGATGGACAGGGGAAGATGAAAAA. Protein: CASSGWTGEDEK. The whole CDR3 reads CASSGWTGEDEKLFF.

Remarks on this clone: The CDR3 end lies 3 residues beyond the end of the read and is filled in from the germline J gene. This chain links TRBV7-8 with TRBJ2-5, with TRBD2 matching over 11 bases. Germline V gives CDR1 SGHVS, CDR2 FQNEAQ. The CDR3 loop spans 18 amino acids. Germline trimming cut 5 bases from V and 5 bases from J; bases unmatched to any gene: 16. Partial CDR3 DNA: TGTGCCAGCAGCCACGGACTAGCGGGCGGTCTTTCGGGGGAGACC. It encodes CASSHGLAGGLSGET. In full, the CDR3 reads CASSHGLAGGLSGETQYF.

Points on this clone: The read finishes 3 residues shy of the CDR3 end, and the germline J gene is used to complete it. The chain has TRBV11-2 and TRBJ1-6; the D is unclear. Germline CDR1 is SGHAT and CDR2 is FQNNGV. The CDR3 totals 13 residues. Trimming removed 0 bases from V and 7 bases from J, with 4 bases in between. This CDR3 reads CASSLDRNSPLHF. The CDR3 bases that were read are TGTGCCAGCAGCTTAGACCGGAATTCACCC.

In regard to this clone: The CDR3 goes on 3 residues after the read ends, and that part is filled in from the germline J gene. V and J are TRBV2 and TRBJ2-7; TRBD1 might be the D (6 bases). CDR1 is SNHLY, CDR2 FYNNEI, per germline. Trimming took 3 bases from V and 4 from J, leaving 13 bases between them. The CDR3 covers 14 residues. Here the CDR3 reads CASSDRTESYEQYF. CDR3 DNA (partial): TGTGCCAGCAGTGACAGGACAGAATCTTACGAG.

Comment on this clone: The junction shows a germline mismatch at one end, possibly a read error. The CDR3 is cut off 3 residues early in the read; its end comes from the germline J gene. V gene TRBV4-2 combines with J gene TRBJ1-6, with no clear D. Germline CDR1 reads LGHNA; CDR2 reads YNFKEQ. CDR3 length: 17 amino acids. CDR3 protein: CASSQAVFALSGSPLHF. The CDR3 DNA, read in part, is TGCGCCAGCAGCCAAGCTGTTTTCGCCCTCTCGGGTTCACCC.

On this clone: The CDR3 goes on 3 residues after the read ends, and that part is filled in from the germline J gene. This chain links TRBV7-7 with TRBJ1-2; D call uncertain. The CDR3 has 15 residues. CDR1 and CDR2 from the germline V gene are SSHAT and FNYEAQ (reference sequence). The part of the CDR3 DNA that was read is TGTGCCAGCAGCCCACTAGGCCCCGAGGAGGATACC. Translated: CASSPLGPEEDT. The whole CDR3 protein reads CASSPLGPEEDTYTF. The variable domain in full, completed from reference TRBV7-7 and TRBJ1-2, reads GAGVSQSPRYKVTKRGQDVTLRCDPISSHATLYWYQQALGQGPEFLTYFNYEAQPDKSGLPSDRFSAERPEGSISTLTIQRTEQRDSAMYRCASSPLGPEEDTYTFGSGTRLTVV.

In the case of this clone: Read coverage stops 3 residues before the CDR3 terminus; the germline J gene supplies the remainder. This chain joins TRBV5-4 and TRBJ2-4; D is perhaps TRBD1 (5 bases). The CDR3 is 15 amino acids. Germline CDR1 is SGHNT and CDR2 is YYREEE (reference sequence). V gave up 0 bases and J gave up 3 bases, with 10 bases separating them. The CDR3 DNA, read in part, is TGTGCCAGCAGCTTGGACGCAGGGCGCAAAAACATT. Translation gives CASSLDAGRKNI. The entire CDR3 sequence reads CASSLDAGRKNIQYF.

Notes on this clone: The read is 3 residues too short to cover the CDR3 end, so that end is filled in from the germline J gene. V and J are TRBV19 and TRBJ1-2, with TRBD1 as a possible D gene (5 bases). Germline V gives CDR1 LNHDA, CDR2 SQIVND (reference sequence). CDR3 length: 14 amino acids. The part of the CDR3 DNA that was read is TGTGCCAGTAGTATGAAAAGGCAGGGATACGAC. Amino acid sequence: CASSMKRQGYD. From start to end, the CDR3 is CASSMKRQGYDYTF.

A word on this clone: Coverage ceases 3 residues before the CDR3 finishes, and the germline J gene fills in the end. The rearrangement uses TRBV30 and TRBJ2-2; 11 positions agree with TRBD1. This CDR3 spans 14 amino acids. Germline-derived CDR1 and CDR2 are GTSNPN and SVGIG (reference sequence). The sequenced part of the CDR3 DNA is TGTGCCTGGAGCTGGACAGGGGGCGCGGAAAAG. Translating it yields CAWSWTGGAEK. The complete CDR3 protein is CAWSWTGGAEKLFF.

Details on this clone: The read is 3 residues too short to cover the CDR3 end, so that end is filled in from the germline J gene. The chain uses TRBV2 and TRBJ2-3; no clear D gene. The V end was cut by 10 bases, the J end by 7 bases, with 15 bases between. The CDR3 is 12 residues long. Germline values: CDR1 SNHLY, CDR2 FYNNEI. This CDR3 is CATTLQLNTQYF. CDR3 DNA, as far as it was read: TGTGCCACGACCCTACAGCTGAATACG.

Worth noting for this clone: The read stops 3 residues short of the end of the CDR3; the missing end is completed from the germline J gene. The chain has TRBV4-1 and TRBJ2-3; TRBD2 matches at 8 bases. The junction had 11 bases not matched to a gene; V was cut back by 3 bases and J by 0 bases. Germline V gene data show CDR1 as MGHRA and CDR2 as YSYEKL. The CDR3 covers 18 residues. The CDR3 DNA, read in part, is TGCGCCAGCAGCCACCCGAAGGGCGGGGGGATTAGCACAGATACG. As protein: CASSHPKGGGISTDT. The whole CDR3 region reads CASSHPKGGGISTDTQYF.

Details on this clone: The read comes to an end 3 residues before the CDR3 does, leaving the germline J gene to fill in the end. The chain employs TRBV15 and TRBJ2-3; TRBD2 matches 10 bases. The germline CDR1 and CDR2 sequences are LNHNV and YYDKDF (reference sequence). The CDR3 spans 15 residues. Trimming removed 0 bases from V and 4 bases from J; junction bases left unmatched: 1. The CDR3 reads CATSREAGGPDTQYF. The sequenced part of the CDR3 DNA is TGTGCCACCAGCAGAGAAGCGGGGGGGCCAGATACG.

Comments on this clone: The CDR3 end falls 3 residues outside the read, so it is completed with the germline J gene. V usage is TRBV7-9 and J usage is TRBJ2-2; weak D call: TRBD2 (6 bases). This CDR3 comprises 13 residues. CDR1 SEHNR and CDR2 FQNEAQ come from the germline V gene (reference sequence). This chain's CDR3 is CASSWGREEKLFF. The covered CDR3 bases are TGTGCCAGCAGCTGGGGCAGGGAGGAAAAG.

CDR3: CASSPGYADTEAFF. The covered CDR3 bases are TGTGCCAGTAGTCCAGGGTACGCGGACACTGAA. This chain connects TRBV19 to TRBJ1-1; perhaps TRBD1 as D (5 bases). The read finishes 3 residues shy of the CDR3 end, and the germline J gene is used to complete it. This CDR3 contains 14 residues. Looked up from germline, CDR1 is LNHDA and CDR2 is SQIVND (reference sequence). The ends were cut back, 5 bases at V and 3 bases at J, with 13 bases in the middle.

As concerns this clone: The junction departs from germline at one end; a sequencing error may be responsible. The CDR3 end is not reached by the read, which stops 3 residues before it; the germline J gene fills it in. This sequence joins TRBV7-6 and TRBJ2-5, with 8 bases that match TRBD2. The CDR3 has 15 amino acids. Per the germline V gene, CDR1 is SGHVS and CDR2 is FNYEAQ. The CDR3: CASSLAGGGKDTQYF. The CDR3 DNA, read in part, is TGTGCCAGCAGCTTAGCTGGCGGGGGGAAAGATACC.

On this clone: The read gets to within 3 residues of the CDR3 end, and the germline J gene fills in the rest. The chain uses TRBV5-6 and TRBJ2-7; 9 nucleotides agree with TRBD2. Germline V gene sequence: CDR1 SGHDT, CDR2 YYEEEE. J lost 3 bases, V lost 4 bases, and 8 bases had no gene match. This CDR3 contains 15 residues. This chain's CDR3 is CASSDRGGAFYEQYF. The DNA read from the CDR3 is TGTGCCAGCAGCGATCGCGGGGGGGCCTTCTACGAG.